This is a list of T cell receptor beta chains from one sample in a study of cytomegalovirus exposure and HLA in healthy donors. Only in-frame clones appear in the TCRdb table, and some are missing; sequencing was by immunoSEQ multiplex PCR. Of about 94,000 clones listed, 81% are singletons. The sample consisted of PBMCs. These receptors all come from a human donor in good health. Both conserved end residues are part of each CDR3. The order of the fields is CDR3 protein, CDR3 DNA, V gene, D gene, clone size, J gene. A D gene is named only where the DNA matches it firmly. Clone size is given for some rows only: seen once, a few or many times, or a class if the clone is expanded.

CDR3aa: CASSLPGNYGYTF; CDR3nt: TGTGCCAGCAGCTTGCCGGGGAACTATGGCTACACCTTC; v_gene: TRBV5-6; d_gene: .; abundance: .; j_gene: TRBJ1-2
CDR3aa: CASSLTGGTDTQYF; CDR3nt: TGTGCCAGCAGTCTGACAGGGGGGACAGATACGCAGTATTTT; v_gene: TRBV7-2; d_gene: TRBD1; abundance: .; j_gene: TRBJ2-3
CDR3aa: CASSLSGTDTQYF; CDR3nt: TGTGCCAGCAGCTTGTCGGGCACAGATACGCAGTATTTT; v_gene: TRBV7-2; d_gene: .; abundance: .; j_gene: TRBJ2-3
CDR3aa: CASRTLAGPDTQYF; CDR3nt: TGTGCCAGCAGAACCCTAGCGGGCCCAGATACGCAGTATTTT; v_gene: TRBV6-1; d_gene: TRBD2; abundance: .; j_gene: TRBJ2-3
CDR3aa: CASIKQGNTEAFF; CDR3nt: TGTGCCAGCATAAAACAGGGTAATACTGAAGCTTTCTTT; v_gene: TRBV6-1; d_gene: .; abundance: .; j_gene: TRBJ1-1
CDR3aa: CASSLVQGRINYGYTF; CDR3nt: TGCGCCAGCAGCTTGGTGCAGGGTAGAATAAACTATGGCTACACCTTC; v_gene: TRBV5-1; d_gene: .; abundance: .; j_gene: TRBJ1-2
CDR3aa: CASSRRTGEDEQYF; CDR3nt: TGTGCCAGCTCACGACGGACAGGGGAGGACGAGCAGTACTTC; v_gene: TRBV18; d_gene: TRBD1; abundance: .; j_gene: TRBJ2-7
CDR3aa: CASSPTSGGYNEQFF; CDR3nt: TGTGCCAGCAGCCCGACTAGCGGGGGGTACAATGAGCAGTTCTTC; v_gene: TRBV5-4; d_gene: TRBD2; abundance: .; j_gene: TRBJ2-1
CDR3aa: CASSPGQGGNTEAFF; CDR3nt: TGTGCCAGCTCACCGGGACAGGGGGGGAACACTGAAGCTTTCTTT; v_gene: TRBV18; d_gene: TRBD1; abundance: .; j_gene: TRBJ1-1
CDR3aa: CASSSEVDTQYF; CDR3nt: TGTGCCAGCAGCTCGGAGGTAGATACGCAGTATTTT; v_gene: TRBV7-9; d_gene: .; abundance: .; j_gene: TRBJ2-3
CDR3aa: CASSAGQDYGYTF; CDR3nt: TGTGCCAGCTCAGCCGGACAGGACTATGGCTACACCTTC; v_gene: TRBV18; d_gene: TRBD1; abundance: .; j_gene: TRBJ1-2
CDR3aa: CATSPRGQPQHF; CDR3nt: TGTGCCACCAGCCCAAGGGGACAGCCCCAGCATTTT; v_gene: TRBV15; d_gene: .; abundance: .; j_gene: TRBJ1-5
CDR3aa: CASSPWTGVSNTEAFF; CDR3nt: TGCGCCAGCAGCCCGTGGACAGGGGTTTCGAACACTGAAGCTTTCTTT; v_gene: TRBV4-1; d_gene: TRBD1; abundance: .; j_gene: TRBJ1-1
CDR3aa: CASSIPTGGAGVDEQFF; CDR3nt: TGCGCCAGCAGCATTCCGACAGGGGGCGCTGGGGTGGATGAGCAGTTCTTC; v_gene: TRBV5-1; d_gene: TRBD1; abundance: .; j_gene: TRBJ2-1
CDR3aa: CASSGGTVNTEAFF; CDR3nt: TGCGCCAGCAGCGGAGGGACAGTGAACACTGAAGCTTTCTTT; v_gene: TRBV5-1; d_gene: TRBD1; abundance: .; j_gene: TRBJ1-1
CDR3aa: CASSSGQFNEKLFF; CDR3nt: TGTGCCAGCAGTTCGGGACAGTTCAATGAAAAACTGTTTTTT; v_gene: TRBV5-6; d_gene: TRBD1; abundance: .; j_gene: TRBJ1-4
CDR3aa: CSVEGGGQGAYEQYF; CDR3nt: TGCAGCGTTGAAGGGGGGGGACAGGGGGCCTACGAGCAGTACTTC; v_gene: TRBV29-1; d_gene: TRBD1; abundance: .; j_gene: TRBJ2-7
CDR3aa: CASRPGTSVTHYEQYF; CDR3nt: TGTGCCAGCAGACCCGGGACTAGCGTCACTCACTACGAGCAGTACTTC; v_gene: TRBV2; d_gene: TRBD2; abundance: .; j_gene: TRBJ2-7
CDR3aa: CASSPGWFEELFF; CDR3nt: TGTGCCAGTAGTCCCGGGTGGTTCGAGGAGCTGTTTTTT; v_gene: TRBV19; d_gene: .; abundance: .; j_gene: TRBJ2-2
CDR3aa: CASTLERGRTSGEAFF; CDR3nt: TGCGCCAGCACCCTCGAAAGGGGGCGGACTTCGGGCGAAGCTTTCTTT; v_gene: TRBV5-1; d_gene: TRBD1; abundance: .; j_gene: TRBJ1-1
CDR3aa: CASRWSGGDNEQFF; CDR3nt: TGTGCCAGCAGGTGGTCAGGGGGCGACAATGAGCAGTTCTTC; v_gene: TRBV2; d_gene: TRBD1; abundance: few; j_gene: TRBJ2-1
CDR3aa: CASSFGRRGRMNEQYF; CDR3nt: TGTGCCAGCAGTTTCGGCCGGAGGGGCCGGATGAACGAGCAGTACTTC; v_gene: TRBV28; d_gene: .; abundance: .; j_gene: TRBJ2-7
CDR3aa: CASSKTSGPSYNEQFF; CDR3nt: TGTGCCAGCAGCAAGACTAGCGGACCTTCCTACAATGAGCAGTTCTTC; v_gene: TRBV5-4; d_gene: TRBD2; abundance: .; j_gene: TRBJ2-1
CDR3aa: CASSPFIRGTGLYEQYF; CDR3nt: TGTGCCAGCAGCCCCTTCATCAGGGGGACAGGGCTCTACGAGCAGTACTTC; v_gene: TRBV11-2; d_gene: TRBD1; abundance: .; j_gene: TRBJ2-7
CDR3aa: CAWSQTSSGELFF; CDR3nt: TGTGCCTGGAGCCAGACTAGCTCCGGGGAGCTGTTTTTT; v_gene: TRBV30; d_gene: TRBD2; abundance: .; j_gene: TRBJ2-2